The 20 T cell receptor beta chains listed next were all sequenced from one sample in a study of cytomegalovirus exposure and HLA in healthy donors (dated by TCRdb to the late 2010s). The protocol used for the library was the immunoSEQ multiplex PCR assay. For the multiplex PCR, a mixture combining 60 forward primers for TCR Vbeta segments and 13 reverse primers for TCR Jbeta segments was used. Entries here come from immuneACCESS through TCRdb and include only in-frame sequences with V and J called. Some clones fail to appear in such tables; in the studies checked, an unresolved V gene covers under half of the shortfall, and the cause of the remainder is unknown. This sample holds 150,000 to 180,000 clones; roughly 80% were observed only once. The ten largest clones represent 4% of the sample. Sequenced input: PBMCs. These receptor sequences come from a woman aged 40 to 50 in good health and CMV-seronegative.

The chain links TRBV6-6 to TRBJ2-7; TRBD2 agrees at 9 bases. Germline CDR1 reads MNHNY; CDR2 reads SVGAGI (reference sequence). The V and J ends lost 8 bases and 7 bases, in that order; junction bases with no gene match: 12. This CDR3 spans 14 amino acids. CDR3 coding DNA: TGTGCCAGCGCCAGGCGGGGGGGAACTGATGAGCAGTACTTC. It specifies CASARRGGTDEQYF.

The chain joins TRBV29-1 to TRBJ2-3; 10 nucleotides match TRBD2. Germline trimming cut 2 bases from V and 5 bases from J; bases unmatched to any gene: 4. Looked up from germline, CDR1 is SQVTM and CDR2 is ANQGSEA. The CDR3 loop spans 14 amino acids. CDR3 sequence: CSVELAGDGDTQYF. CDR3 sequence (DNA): TGCAGCGTTGAACTAGCGGGAGATGGAGATACGCAGTATTTT.

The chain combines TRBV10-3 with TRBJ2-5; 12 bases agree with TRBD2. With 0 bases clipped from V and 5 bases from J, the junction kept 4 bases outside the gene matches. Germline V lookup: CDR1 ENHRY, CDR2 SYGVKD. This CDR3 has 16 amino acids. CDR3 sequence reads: CAISESRLAGGETQYF. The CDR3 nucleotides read TGTGCCATCAGTGAGTCTCGGCTAGCGGGGGGGGAGACCCAGTACTTC.

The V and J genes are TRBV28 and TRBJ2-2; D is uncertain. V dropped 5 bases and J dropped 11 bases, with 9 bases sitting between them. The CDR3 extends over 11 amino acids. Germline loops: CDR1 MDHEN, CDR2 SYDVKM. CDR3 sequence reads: CASSPLGELFF. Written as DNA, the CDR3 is TGTGCCAGCAGTCCTTTGGGCGAGCTGTTTTTT.

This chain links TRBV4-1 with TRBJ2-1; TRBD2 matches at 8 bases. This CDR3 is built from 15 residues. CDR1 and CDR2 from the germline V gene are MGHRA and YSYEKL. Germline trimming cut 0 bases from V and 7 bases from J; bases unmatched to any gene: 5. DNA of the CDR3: TGCGCCAGCAGCCAAGATCGGAGCGGGAGAAATGAGCAGTTCTTC. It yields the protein CASSQDRSGRNEQFF.

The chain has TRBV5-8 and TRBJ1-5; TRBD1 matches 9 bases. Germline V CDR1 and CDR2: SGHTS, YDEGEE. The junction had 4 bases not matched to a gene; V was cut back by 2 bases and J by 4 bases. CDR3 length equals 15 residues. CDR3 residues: CASSLQGALNQPQHF. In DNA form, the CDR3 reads TGTGCCAGCAGCTTACAGGGGGCCCTGAATCAGCCCCAGCATTTT.

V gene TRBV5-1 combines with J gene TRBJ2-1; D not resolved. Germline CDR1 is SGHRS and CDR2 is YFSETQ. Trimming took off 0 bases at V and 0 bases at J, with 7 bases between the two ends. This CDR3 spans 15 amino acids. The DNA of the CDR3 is TGCGCCAGCAGCTTGGACATAAGCTCCTACAATGAGCAGTTCTTC. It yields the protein CASSLDISSYNEQFF.

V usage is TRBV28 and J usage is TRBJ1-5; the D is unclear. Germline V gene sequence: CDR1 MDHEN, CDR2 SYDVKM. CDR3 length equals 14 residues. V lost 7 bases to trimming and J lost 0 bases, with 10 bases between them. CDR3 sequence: CASKVGYSNQPQHF. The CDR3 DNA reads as TGTGCCAGCAAGGTCGGGTATAGCAATCAGCCCCAGCATTTT.

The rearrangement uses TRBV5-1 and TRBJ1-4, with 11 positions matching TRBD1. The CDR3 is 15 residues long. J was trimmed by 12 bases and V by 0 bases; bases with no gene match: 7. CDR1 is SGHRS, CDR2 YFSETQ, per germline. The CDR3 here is CASSLVGQGALELFF. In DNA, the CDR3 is TGCGCCAGCAGCTTGGTTGGACAGGGGGCACTAGAACTGTTTTTT. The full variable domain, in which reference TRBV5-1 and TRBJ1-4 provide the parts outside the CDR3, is KAGVTQTPRYLIKTRGQQVTLSCSPISGHRSVSWYQQTPGQGLQFLFEYFSETQRNKGNFPGRFSGRQFSNSRSEMNVSTLELGDSALYLCASSLVGQGALELFFGSGTQLSVL.

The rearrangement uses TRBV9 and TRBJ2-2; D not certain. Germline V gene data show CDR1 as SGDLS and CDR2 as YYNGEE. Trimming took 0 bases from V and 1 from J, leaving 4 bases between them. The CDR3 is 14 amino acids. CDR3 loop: CASSVAGNTGELFF. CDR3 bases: TGTGCCAGCAGCGTAGCAGGGAACACCGGGGAGCTGTTTTTT.

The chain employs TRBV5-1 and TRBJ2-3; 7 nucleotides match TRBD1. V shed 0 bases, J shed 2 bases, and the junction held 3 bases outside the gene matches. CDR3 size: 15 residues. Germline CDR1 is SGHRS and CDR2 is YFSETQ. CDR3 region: CASSLDGTDTDTQYF. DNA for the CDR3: TGCGCCAGCAGCTTGGATGGGACAGACACAGATACGCAGTATTTT.

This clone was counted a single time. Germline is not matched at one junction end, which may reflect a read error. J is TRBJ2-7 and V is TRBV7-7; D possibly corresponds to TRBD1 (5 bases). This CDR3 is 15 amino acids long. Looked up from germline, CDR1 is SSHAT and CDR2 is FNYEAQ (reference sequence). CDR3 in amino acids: CASSLTVGDSYEQYF. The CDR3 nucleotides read TGTGCTAGCAGCTTAACCGTAGGGGACTCCTACGAGCAGTACTTC.

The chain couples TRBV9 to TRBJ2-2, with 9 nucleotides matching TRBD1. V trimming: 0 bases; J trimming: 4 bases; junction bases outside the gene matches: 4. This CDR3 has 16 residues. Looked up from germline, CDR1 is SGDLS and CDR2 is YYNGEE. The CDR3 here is CASSVDGTGFTGELFF. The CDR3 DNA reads TGTGCCAGCAGCGTAGACGGGACAGGGTTCACCGGGGAGCTGTTTTTT. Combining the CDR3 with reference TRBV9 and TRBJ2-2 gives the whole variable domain DSGVTQTPKHLITATGQRVTLRCSPRSGDLSVYWYQQSLDQGLQFLIQYYNGEERAKGNILERFSAQQFPDLHSELNLSSLELGDSALYFCASSVDGTGFTGELFFGEGSRLTVL.

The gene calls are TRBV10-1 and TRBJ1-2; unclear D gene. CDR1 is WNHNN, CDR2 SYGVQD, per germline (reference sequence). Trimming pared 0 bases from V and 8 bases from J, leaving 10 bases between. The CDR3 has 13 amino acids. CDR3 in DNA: TGCGCCAGCAGTGAGTCGAGGAGTCACGGCTACACCTTC. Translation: CASSESRSHGYTF.

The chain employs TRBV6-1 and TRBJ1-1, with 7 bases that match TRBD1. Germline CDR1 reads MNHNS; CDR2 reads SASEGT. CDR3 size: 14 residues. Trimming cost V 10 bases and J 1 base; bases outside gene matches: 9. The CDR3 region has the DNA TGTGCCACGATGAAAGGACAGGAGAACACTGAAGCTTTCTTT. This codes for CATMKGQENTEAFF.

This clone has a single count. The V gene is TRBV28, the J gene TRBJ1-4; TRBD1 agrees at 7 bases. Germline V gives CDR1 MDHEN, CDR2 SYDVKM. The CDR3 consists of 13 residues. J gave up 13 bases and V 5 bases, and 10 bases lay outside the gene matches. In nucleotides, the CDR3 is TGTGCCAGCAGTACCCCAATCAGGGGGAGACTGTTTTTT. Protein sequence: CASSTPIRGRLFF.

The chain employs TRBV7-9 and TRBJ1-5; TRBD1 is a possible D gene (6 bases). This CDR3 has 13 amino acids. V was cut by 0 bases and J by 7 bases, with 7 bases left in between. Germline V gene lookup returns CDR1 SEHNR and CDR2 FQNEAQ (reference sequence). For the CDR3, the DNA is TGTGCCAGCAGCTTAGCGCAGGGGCAGCCCCAGCATTTT. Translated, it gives CASSLAQGQPQHF.

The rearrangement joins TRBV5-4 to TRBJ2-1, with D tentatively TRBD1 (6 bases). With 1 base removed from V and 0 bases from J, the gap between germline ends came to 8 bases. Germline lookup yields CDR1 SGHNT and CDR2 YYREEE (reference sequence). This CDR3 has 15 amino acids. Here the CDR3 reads CASSLTGSSYNEQFF. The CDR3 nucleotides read TGTGCCAGCAGCTTGACAGGGTCCTCCTACAATGAGCAGTTCTTC.

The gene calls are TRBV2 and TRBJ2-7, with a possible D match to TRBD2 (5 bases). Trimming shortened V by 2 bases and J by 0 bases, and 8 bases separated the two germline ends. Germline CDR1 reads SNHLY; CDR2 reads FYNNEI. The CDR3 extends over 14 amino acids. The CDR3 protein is CASSELADSYEQYF. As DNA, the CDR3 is TGTGCCAGCAGTGAACTAGCCGACTCCTACGAGCAGTACTTC.

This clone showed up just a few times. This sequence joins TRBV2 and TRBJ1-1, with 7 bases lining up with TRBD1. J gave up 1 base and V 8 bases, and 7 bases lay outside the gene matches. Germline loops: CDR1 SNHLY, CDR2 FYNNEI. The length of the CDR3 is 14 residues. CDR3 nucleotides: TGTGCCAGCGTCGACAGGGAATCGAACACTGAAGCTTTCTTT. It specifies CASVDRESNTEAFF.